Sequencing of this T cell receptor beta chain was carried out in a study of OX40 agonist ivuxolimab in advanced cancers. Study in general: With ivuxolimab, an agonistic anti-OX40 (CD134) antibody, patients were treated. While on treatment, patients had intravenous ivuxolimab at 0.01 to 10 mg/kg every 2 weeks. The mean age was roughly 60 years, ranging from about 20 to 90, with approximately 85% of participants male. Overall study findings and caveats: CD4+ and CD8+ blood T cells expanded clonally by week 6 at 0.1 to 3.0 mg/kg.

TCRdb's table, derived via immunoSEQ multiplex PCR, lists solely in-frame clones and lacks some. The sample comprises roughly 18,000 clones, about 89% of which are singletons, and 30% to 40% rests with the top ten. V dropped 1 base and J dropped 0 bases, with 16 bases sitting between them. The CDR3 totals 19 residues. Germline V gene data show CDR1 as MGHRA and CDR2 as YSYEKL. Of note for this clone: Its antigen is still unknown.

The J gene is TRBJ2-6, the V gene TRBV4-1, with D perhaps TRBD1 (5 bases). The sequence was collected from an adult with an advanced solid tumor such as melanoma, head and neck, liver or kidney cancer. The sample here was CD4+ or CD8+ T cells sorted from blood, taken in a trial of the OX40 agonist ivuxolimab. This CDR3 is CASSQGPQEIYSGANVLTF. CDR3 bases: TGCGCCAGCAGCCAAGGACCACAGGAGATCTACTCTGGGGCCAACGTCCTGACTTTC.